This TCR beta chain was observed in a study of cytomegalovirus exposure and HLA in healthy donors. The V gene's germline CDR1 is SEHNR and CDR2 FQNEAQ (reference sequence). The CDR3 is 13 residues long. The V gene lost 1 base and the J gene lost 6 bases, with 6 bases spanning the gap. With regard to this clone: The antigen remains undetermined.

Points from the study as a whole: Researchers counted roughly 160 TCR beta chains as cytomegalovirus-associated.

The PCR employed 60 Vbeta primers together with 13 Jbeta primers. Profiled with immunoSEQ multiplex PCR; TCRdb holds only in-frame clones, not every one. The table shows 55,000 to 80,000 clones, with approximately 78% occurring only once. This sequence was found in a woman aged 25-40 years in good health and CMV-seronegative. V gene TRBV7-9 combines with J gene TRBJ2-2; no clear D gene. Material: PBMCs. The CDR3 spells CASSLGAPGELFF. CDR3 coding DNA: TGTGCCAGCAGCTTAGGTGCGCCCGGGGAGCTGTTTTTT.